The 27 T cell receptor beta chains below all came from one sample that was sequenced in a study of type 1 regulatory T cells. General study findings and limits: Tr1 cells had a more restricted TCR repertoire than non-Tr1 cells.

The antigens these receptors bind are not known. TCRdb fed the reads into MiXCR, producing one record per CDR3 protein. The table has more than 4,000 distinct CDR3 sequences, about 26% seen once. Sequenced: cultured type 1 regulatory T (Tr1) cells, either the whole culture or a sorted fraction (not recorded which). These receptors originate from a human donor in good health.

J is TRBJ1-1 and V is TRBV7-2; the D is unclear. Germline V gene data show CDR1 as SGHTA and CDR2 as FQGNSA. This CDR3 is 13 amino acids long. V lost 3 bases, J lost 0 bases, and 5 bases lay in between. The CDR3: CASSLPVNTEAFF. In DNA, the CDR3 is TGTGCCAGCAGCTTGCCTGTGAACACTGAAGCTTTCTTT.

A few counts support this clonotype. The V gene is TRBV3-1, the J gene TRBJ2-7; 11 bases match TRBD2. The CDR3 length is 16 residues. Germline CDR1 reads LGHDT; CDR2 reads YNNKEL (reference sequence). Trimming at V came to 0 bases and at J to 5 bases, leaving 6 bases not matched to a gene. The CDR3 region is CASSQDKLAGVHEQYF. The CDR3 nucleotides read TGTGCCAGCAGCCAAGATAAACTAGCGGGGGTCCACGAGCAGTACTTC.

By share, this clonotype ranks as medium-sized. The chain carries TRBV27 and TRBJ1-2; 7 positions match TRBD1. This CDR3 contains 13 residues. Trimming cost V 5 bases and J 4 bases; bases outside gene matches: 4. Looked up from germline, CDR1 is MNHEY and CDR2 is SMNVEV (reference sequence). Here the CDR3 DNA reads TGTGCCAGCAGTCCTAGACAGGGCTATGGCTACACCTTC. It is translated as CASSPRQGYGYTF.

By sample share, this clonotype is medium-sized (0.01 to 0.1%). This chain connects TRBV4-2 to TRBJ2-6, with D tentatively TRBD1 or TRBD2 (5 bases each). The V gene lost 4 bases and the J gene lost 6 bases, with 13 bases spanning the gap. The germline gives CDR1 LGHNA, CDR2 YNFKEQ. This CDR3 has 15 residues. CDR3 coding DNA: TGTGCCAGCAGCCGAGGGGCTTCGGAGGCCAACGTCCTGACTTTC. Its protein is CASSRGASEANVLTF.

This clonotype was seen a few times. This chain connects TRBV19 to TRBJ2-2; 11 bases are shared with TRBD2. The CDR3 sequence is 16 residues long. With 5 bases clipped from V and 4 bases from J, the junction kept 6 bases outside the gene matches. CDR1 is LNHDA and CDR2 is SQIVND in the germline V gene (reference sequence). In DNA, the CDR3 is TGTGCCAGTAGTGGGCTAGCGGGGGGCCGCACCGGGGAGCTGTTTTTT. It encodes CASSGLAGGRTGELFF.

The V gene is TRBV27, the J gene TRBJ1-6, with TRBD1 matching 9 bases. Per germline, CDR1 MNHEY and CDR2 SMNVEV (reference sequence). The trim removed 5 bases at V and 6 bases at J, leaving 2 bases unmatched. There are 14 residues in the CDR3. The CDR3 sequence is CASSRDRANSPLHF. The CDR3 bases are TGTGCCAGCAGTCGGGACAGGGCTAATTCACCCCTCCACTTT.

By sample share, this clonotype is medium-sized. This sequence joins TRBV11-3 and TRBJ2-2, with D possibly matching TRBD2 (6 bases). This CDR3 has 17 amino acids. Germline CDR1 is SGHNT and CDR2 is YENEEA. Trimming pared 0 bases from V and 4 bases from J, leaving 15 bases between. CDR3: CASSLDGAGNPTGELFF. CDR3 coding DNA: TGTGCCAGCAGCTTAGACGGTGCGGGGAATCCCACCGGGGAGCTGTTTTTT.

By sample fraction, this clonotype is medium-sized. This chain connects TRBV12-3 or TRBV12-4 to TRBJ2-1; D is undetermined. The CDR3 is 12 residues long. Trimming pared 5 bases from V and 6 bases from J, leaving 8 bases between. The CDR3 spells CASSLLGNEQFF. In nucleotides, the CDR3 is TGTGCCAGCAGTCTCCTTGGCAATGAGCAGTTCTTC.

This clonotype was recorded once. A much larger clone differs from this one at a single base, so this may be a read error. V usage is TRBV10-3 and J usage is TRBJ2-3; 8 bases line up with TRBD2. This CDR3 is built from 18 residues. With V trimmed by 6 bases and J by 0 bases, 14 bases remained unmatched. Looked up from germline, CDR1 is ENHRY and CDR2 is SYGVKD. The CDR3 DNA reads as TGTGCCATCAGCCCCTCTCGGACTAGCCGGGGCAGCACAGATACGCAGTATTTT. Its protein product is CAISPSRTSRGSTDTQYF.

The chain couples TRBV6-5 to TRBJ1-3, with TRBD1 as a possible D gene (5 bases). Germline loops: CDR1 MNHEY, CDR2 SVGAGI. This CDR3 has 16 residues. V was trimmed by 0 bases and J by 2 bases, leaving 11 bases between them. DNA for the CDR3: TGTGCCAGCAGTTACTCCCTGGGAGGGGCTGGAAACACCATATATTTT. The encoded protein is CASSYSLGGAGNTIYF.

This sequence joins TRBV18 and TRBJ1-2, with D tentatively TRBD1 (6 bases). Germline assignment: CDR1 KGHSH and CDR2 LQKENI. Trimming cost V 4 bases and J 6 bases, with 12 bases left between them. The CDR3 is 13 residues long. CDR3 nucleotides: TGTGCCAGCTCACGGATGGGGGCGGATGGCTACACCTTC. Its translation is CASSRMGADGYTF. Together with reference TRBV18 and TRBJ1-2, the CDR3 gives the full variable domain: NAGVMQNPRHLVRRRGQEARLRCSPMKGHSHVYWYRQLPEEGLKFMVYLQKENIIDESGMPKERFSAEFPKEGPSILRIQQVVRGDSAAYFCASSRMGADGYTFGSGTRLTVV.

This clonotype was seen only a few times. The rearrangement joins TRBV7-2 to TRBJ2-5, with 8 bases matching TRBD1. The CDR3 sequence is 15 residues long. V shed 5 bases and J 5 bases; nucleotides not matched to a gene: 10. CDR1 is SGHTA, CDR2 FQGNSA, per germline. As DNA, the CDR3 is TGTGCCAGCAGCCGGACAGGGCAAACTATCGAGACCCAGTACTTC. Amino acids: CASSRTGQTIETQYF.

The rearrangement links TRBV6-5 to TRBJ1-4, with D hard to call. V dropped 0 bases and J dropped 8 bases, with 13 bases sitting between them. Germline V gene lookup returns CDR1 MNHEY and CDR2 SVGAGI. The CDR3 is 15 residues long. The CDR3 spells CASSYSLFTQEKLFF. The DNA for the CDR3 is TGTGCCAGCAGTTACTCCTTATTCACGCAGGAAAAACTGTTTTTT.

The chain joins TRBV3-2 to TRBJ2-2; the listed D gene, TRBD2, was not tested against the DNA. TRBV3-2 is a pseudogene segment. The CDR3 extends over 15 amino acids. CDR3 in DNA: TGTGCCAGCAGCGGCAGCGGGGAGGTCACCGGGGAGCTGTTTTTT. It is translated as CASSGSGEVTGELFF.

Concerning this clonotype: This may be a read error: a much more frequent sequence differs by one nucleotide. The chain links TRBV7-6 to TRBJ2-3; D is unclear. The length of the CDR3 is 13 residues. CDR1 SGHVS and CDR2 FNYEAQ come from the germline V gene. As DNA, the CDR3 is TGTGTCAGCAGCTTTGGTAACACAGATACGCAGTATTTT. Protein sequence: CVSSFGNTDTQYF.

This clonotype is classed as medium-sized (0.01 to 0.1%). The rearrangement links TRBV5-6 to TRBJ2-3, with D possibly being TRBD1 or TRBD2 (6 bases each). The CDR3 spans 17 residues. Germline lookup yields CDR1 SGHDT and CDR2 YYEEEE. The V end lost 2 bases, the J end lost 1 base, and 17 bases lay between the germline ends. The CDR3 DNA is TGTGCCAGCAGCTTTCTTAGGGGGGAGGTGGGCACAGATACGCAGTATTTT. It encodes CASSFLRGEVGTDTQYF.

This clonotype is deemed medium-sized. J is TRBJ2-7 and V is TRBV7-2, with 8 bases lining up with TRBD1. This CDR3 spans 14 amino acids. V lost 5 bases, J lost 2 bases, and 5 bases stayed unmatched. CDR1 and CDR2 (germline): SGHTA, FQGNSA. The DNA for the CDR3 is TGTGCCAGCAGCCCGACAGGGGTCACCTACGAGCAGTACTTC. Translated, it gives CASSPTGVTYEQYF. Together with reference TRBV7-2 and TRBJ2-7, the CDR3 gives the full variable domain: GAGVSQSPSNKVTEKGKDVELRCDPISGHTALYWYRQSLGQGLEFLIYFQGNSAPDKSGLPSDRFSAERTGGSVSTLTIQRTQQEDSAVYLCASSPTGVTYEQYFGPGTRLTVT.

This clonotype is medium-sized. The CDR3 loop reads CASSLGRSSYNSPLHF. DNA for the CDR3: TGTGCCAGCAGCTTAGGCAGGAGCTCCTATAATTCACCCCTCCACTTT. This chain joins TRBV7-2 and TRBJ1-6; the D is unclear. In germline, CDR1 is SGHTA, CDR2 FQGNSA. V lost 1 base, J lost 0 bases, and 7 bases lay in between. The CDR3 sequence is 16 residues long.

This clonotype is termed medium-sized. The chain links TRBV5-5 to TRBJ2-1; D is tentatively TRBD1 or TRBD2 (5 bases each). Per germline, CDR1 SGHKS and CDR2 YYEKEE (reference sequence). Trimming took off 0 bases at V and 4 bases at J, with 5 bases between the two ends. The CDR3 is 13 residues long. The CDR3 loop reads CASSLGGYNEQFF. The CDR3 DNA is TGTGCCAGCAGCTTGGGGGGGTACAATGAGCAGTTCTTC.

This clonotype has only a few counts. J is TRBJ1-2 and V is TRBV6-1, with D tentatively TRBD1 (5 bases). CDR1 and CDR2 (germline): MNHNS, SASEGT. The CDR3 contains 14 residues. Trimming cost V 5 bases and J 2 bases, with 12 bases left between them. The CDR3 DNA follows: TGTGCCAGCAGTCCCCGGGGCCTCAACTATGGCTACACCTTC. Translation: CASSPRGLNYGYTF.

This clonotype has more than one count but fewer than ten. The J gene is TRBJ2-3, the V gene TRBV11-2; 12 bases match TRBD2. Germline CDR1 is SGHAT and CDR2 is FQNNGV. The CDR3 totals 16 residues. The V and J ends lost 1 base and 5 bases, in that order; junction bases with no gene match: 4. CDR3: CASSLGLAGGQDTQYF. The CDR3 region has the DNA TGTGCCAGCAGCTTAGGGCTAGCGGGGGGGCAAGATACGCAGTATTTT.

In this sample, this clonotype turned up a few times. The V gene is TRBV18, the J gene TRBJ1-5, with D possibly matching TRBD1 (6 bases). The CDR3 is 15 amino acids. The V end lost 2 bases, the J end lost 6 bases, and 14 bases lay between the germline ends. CDR1 and CDR2 from the germline V gene are KGHSH and LQKENI. The CDR3 sequence: CASSPFGGAGQPQHF. The CDR3 DNA sequence: TGTGCCAGCTCACCATTTGGGGGGGCGGGTCAGCCCCAGCATTTT.

J is TRBJ1-1 and V is TRBV6-5; D not resolved. CDR3 size: 15 residues. V lost 5 bases and J 6 bases, leaving 19 bases between the germline ends. Germline V gene lookup returns CDR1 MNHEY and CDR2 SVGAGI. CDR3 sequence reads: CASSPPRGGLSEAFF. DNA of the CDR3: TGTGCCAGCAGTCCCCCCCGGGGAGGATTGTCTGAAGCTTTCTTT.

Comment on this clonotype: Possible read error: a much larger clone is one base away. The rearrangement joins TRBV18 to TRBJ2-3; D tentatively fits TRBD1 or TRBD2 (6 bases each). Germline lookup yields CDR1 KGHSH and CDR2 LQKENI. The CDR3 consists of 15 residues. V was cut by 5 bases and J by 2 bases, with 14 bases left in between. Here the CDR3 DNA reads TGTGCCAGCTCAGACCGGGGGCCCCCCACAGATACGCAGTATTTT. Its protein product is CASSDRGPPTDTQYF. The full variable domain, rest sourced from reference TRBV18 and TRBJ2-3, is NAGVMQNPRHLVRRRGQEARLRCSPMKGHSHVYWYRQLPEEGLKFMVYLQKENIIDESGMPKERFSAEFPKEGPSILRIQQVVRGDSAAYFCASSDRGPPTDTQYFGPGTRLTVL.

This clonotype has at least ten counts. The V gene is TRBV7-3, the J gene TRBJ2-7; weak D call: TRBD2 (6 bases). Germline assignment: CDR1 SGHTA and CDR2 FQGTGA. Trimming removed 6 bases at V and 4 bases at J, with 16 bases between. CDR3 length: 14 residues. CDR3 coding DNA: TGTGCCAGCAGGAAGCAAGGGAGGAGTTACGAGCAGTACTTC. This gives the protein CASRKQGRSYEQYF.

The rearrangement joins TRBV5-1 to TRBJ2-3; D remains ambiguous. Looked up from germline, CDR1 is SGHRS and CDR2 is YFSETQ. V was clipped by 7 bases and J by 14 bases, with 8 bases between them. The CDR3 is 8 amino acids. The CDR3 DNA follows: TGCGCCAGCTCACCCCGGTATTTT. Translated, it gives CASSPRYF. Based on the CDR3 plus reference TRBV5-1 and TRBJ2-3, the full variable domain is KAGVTQTPRYLIKTRGQQVTLSCSPISGHRSVSWYQQTPGQGLQFLFEYFSETQRNKGNFPGRFSGRQFSNSRSEMNVSTLELGDSALYLCASSPRYFGPGTRLTVL.

V and J are TRBV6-5 and TRBJ2-7, with D perhaps TRBD1 (6 bases). Germline CDR1 reads MNHEY; CDR2 reads SVGAGI. V lost 6 bases and J 4 bases, leaving 25 bases between the germline ends. This CDR3 spans 17 amino acids. CDR3 nucleotide sequence: TGTGCCAGCAGCGAGAGGTTCAACAGGGCCCTCCCTTACGAGCAGTACTTC. Translating it yields CASSERFNRALPYEQYF.